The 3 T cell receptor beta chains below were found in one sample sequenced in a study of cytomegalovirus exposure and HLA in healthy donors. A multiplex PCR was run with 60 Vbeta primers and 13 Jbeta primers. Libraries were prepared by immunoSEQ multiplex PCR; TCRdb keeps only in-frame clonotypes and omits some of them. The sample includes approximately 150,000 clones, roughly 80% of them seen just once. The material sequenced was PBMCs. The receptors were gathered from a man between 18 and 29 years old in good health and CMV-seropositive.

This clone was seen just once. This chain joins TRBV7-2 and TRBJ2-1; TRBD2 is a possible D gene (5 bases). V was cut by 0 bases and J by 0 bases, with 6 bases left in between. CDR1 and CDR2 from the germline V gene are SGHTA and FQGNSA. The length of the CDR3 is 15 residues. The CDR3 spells CASSLAGVSYNEQFF. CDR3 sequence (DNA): TGTGCCAGCAGCTTAGCGGGAGTCTCCTACAATGAGCAGTTCTTC.

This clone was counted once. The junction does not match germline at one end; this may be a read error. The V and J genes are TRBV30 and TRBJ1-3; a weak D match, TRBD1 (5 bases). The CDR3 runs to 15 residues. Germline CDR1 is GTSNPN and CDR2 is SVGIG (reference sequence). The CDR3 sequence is CPWGRGRSSGNTIYF. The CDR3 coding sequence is TGTCCCTGGGGGAGGGGACGGAGCTCTGGAAACACCATATATTTT. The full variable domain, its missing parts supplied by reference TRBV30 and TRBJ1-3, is SQTIHQWPATLVQPVGSPLSLECTVEGTSNPNLYWYRQAAGRGLQLLFYSVGIGQISSEVPQNLSASRPQDRQFILSSKKLLLSDSGFYLCPWGRGRSSGNTIYFGEGSWLTVV.

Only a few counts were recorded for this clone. The CDR3 reads CASITGGRTTNEKLFF. For the CDR3, the DNA is TGTGCCAGCATCACAGGGGGCAGGACAACTAATGAAAAACTGTTTTTT. V gene TRBV7-3 combines with J gene TRBJ1-4; 9 bases are a match to TRBD1. The V gene end was trimmed by 7 bases and the J gene end by 0 bases; junction bases not matched to a gene: 6. The CDR3 length is 16 residues. In germline, CDR1 is SGHTA, CDR2 FQGTGA.